This TCR beta chain was identified in a study of blood T cell repertoires in COVID-19. Turning to the study itself: Researchers got acute and convalescent COVID-19 samples from the United States, Italy and Spain. PBMCs, B-cell-depleted T cells, or T cells provided the cDNA or gDNA that made up the material.

CDR1 is SNHLY and CDR2 is FYNNEI in the germline V gene. The CDR3 is made up of 15 amino acids. Germline trimming cut 7 bases from V and 4 bases from J; bases unmatched to any gene: 10. Profiled with immunoSEQ multiplex PCR; TCRdb holds only in-frame clones, not every one. The sample consists of approximately 210,000 clones, over 80% of them appearing once. The sequence was collected from a human donor in a cohort sampled during active COVID-19. The gene calls are TRBV2 and TRBJ1-5, with 7 bases aligning to TRBD1. The specimen was peripheral blood. In DNA form, the CDR3 reads TGTGCCAGCAATAGGAGACAGGGCTCAAATCAGCCCCAGCATTTT. Residues: CASNRRQGSNQPQHF.